This T cell receptor beta chain is drawn from a study of identical twins. Study findings and constraints: Memory repertoires showed no such pattern, whereas abundant cord blood beta clonotypes carried fewer insertions.

With no exceptions, donors were healthy Caucasians. The CDR3 has 16 residues. From germline, CDR1 is SGDLS and CDR2 YYNGEE. The V gene end was trimmed by 3 bases and the J gene end by 1 base; junction bases not matched to a gene: 3. It was template switching that added a universal primer site, and there were unique molecular identifiers on the cDNA. One entry per CDR3 protein, called by TCRdb with MiXCR from the 5' RACE reads. The sample carries 460,000 or so distinct CDR3 sequences, 14% recorded once. Many counts were recorded for this clonotype. Its antigen is undetermined. The same sample was also used in a study of yellow fever vaccine responses in identical twins. That investigation notes: Reportedly, twins showed a vaccine T cell response that looked partly convergent and partly personalized.

Specimen: CD4+ T cells sorted from blood. The V gene is TRBV9, the J gene TRBJ2-3; 12 bases agree with TRBD2. The origin of this receptor is a woman younger than 35 in good health. CDR3 DNA: TGTGCCAGCAGCGCGCGGACTAGCGGGGGCACAGATACGCAGTATTTT. This sequence encodes CASSARTSGGTDTQYF. Filled out from reference TRBV9 and TRBJ2-3, the complete variable domain reads DSGVTQTPKHLITATGQRVTLRCSPRSGDLSVYWYQQSLDQGLQFLIQYYNGEERAKGNILERFSAQQFPDLHSELNLSSLELGDSALYFCASSARTSGGTDTQYFGPGTRLTVL.